This T cell receptor beta chain is from a study of T cells in Graves' hyperthyroidism and ophthalmopathy. Trimming took 5 bases from V and 4 from J, leaving 16 bases between them. This CDR3 is 15 amino acids long. Germline CDR1 is MNHNS and CDR2 is SASEGT. Amplification of TCR beta CDR3 regions used RNA as the template. Initially, a first-round RT-PCR of the TCR CDR3 employed the HTBI primer set. A single record per CDR3 protein comes from TCRdb applying MiXCR to the multiplex PCR reads. Seen here are about 720,000 distinct CDR3 sequences, about 16% observed once, and the top ten hold under 10%. This clonotype was seen many times.

The chain carries TRBV6-1 and TRBJ2-3, with D possibly being TRBD1 or TRBD2 (5 bases each). The receptor's source is a man in his late teens or twenties with Graves' hyperthyroidism. Material for sequencing was blood. The CDR3 spells CASSPSTGGSDTQYF. The CDR3 DNA sequence: TGTGCCAGCAGTCCATCTACTGGGGGATCAGATACGCAGTATTTT.